This TCR beta chain was sequenced during a study of shared clonotypes between healthy human individuals (TCRdb year 2020). Context from the whole study: A couple of women and a few men aged 18 to 49 years were included in the cohort. For each donor, CD4 naive and CD4 memory were each run on three plates, CD8 naive on two plates, and CD8 memory on one plate. To estimate repertoire size and how much clonotype sharing occurs between individuals, the study deeply sequenced the blood TCR repertoires of several healthy adults. Libraries were prepared and TCR repertoires were sequenced by different laboratories using diverse techniques, in order to increase sequencing depth and limit assay-specific biases. Per donor, leukapheresis produced somewhere between about 0.85 and 10 billion PBMCs.

Using the deep immunoSEQ assay, multiplex PCR amplified TCR CDR3 regions from genomic DNA. Extracted genomic DNA from each cell subset was spread evenly across all wells of several immunoSEQ 96-well plates, with each plate serving as a replicate. For sorted subsets, each replicate PCR was loaded with roughly 190 ng genomic DNA, equivalent to 30,000 to 35,000 T cell genomes. Purified libraries were measured with a Qubit 3.0 fluorometer, size-checked on a Bioanalyzer 2100, and measured again with the KAPA Library Quantification kit. Each immunoSEQ 96-well plate was sequenced on its own single-read 150-cycle Illumina NextSeq 550 flow cell. In the paper's pipeline: Because only junctional sequences without quality scores were contained in the immunoSEQ output, filtering matching that applied to full-length reads could not be performed. Sequences were annotated with PyIR, a Python wrapper for IgBLAST v1.9, using IMGT germline references to assign V/J genes and CDR3. Any read was removed if the V/J assignment was weak (E-value above 1e-6), the CDR3 was missing, or the read contained stop codons, out-of-frame junctions, or ambiguous translated residues. V3J clonotypes were defined as sequences sharing an identical inferred V gene, J gene, and CDR3 amino acid sequence. Percentage overlap between repertoires was calculated by dividing the number of shared unique clonotypes by the size of the smaller repertoire. RTK rarefaction, the Chao1 estimator, and Recon v2.1 estimates of unobserved clonotypes were used to assess repertoire richness. Generation probabilities were computed with OLGA for all TCRbeta clonotypes obtained by the gDNA method from four donors. TCRdb stores this immuneACCESS table with in-frame sequences only. Part of the clones is absent; in the studies checked, under half of the shortfall reflects unresolved V genes, and no reason is known for the rest. The DNA was the basis for D and trimming; V, J and clone size are from that table. The sample yields approximately 340,000 clones; about 74% were counted once. The ten largest clones represent 10% of the sample.

Summary of the overall study and its limitations: Compared with non-shared clonotypes, clonotypes shared by all four sorted-subset donors had higher generation probabilities. About 5% of naive CD4, 3.5% of naive CD8, approximately 2% of memory CD4, and 0.4% of memory CD8 clonotypes were shared across a few donors. Even with the large sequencing depth, rarefaction of the sorted-subset datasets indicated that sequencing was incomplete. The small number of donors limited the genetic and exposure-history diversity represented. Estimated clonotype richness was generally larger for naive than for memory subsets. Only blood was sampled, and tissue TCR repertoires likely differ from those in blood. Based on pairwise subsampling, the degree of clonotype sharing among donors was expected to be affected by sequencing depth.

This clone occurred many times. Its antigen is currently not known. No base quality information exists; no much larger clone differs at one position. Donors were healthy HIV-negative adults with no recently reported acute infections or vaccinations. Every donor was a Caucasian adult living in Nashville, Tennessee, USA. CD4+ T cells were enriched through magnetic negative selection, after which naive cells were positively selected on CD45RA and the remaining negative fraction served as the memory subset. Blood was collected by leukapheresis, and PBMCs were isolated by Ficoll-Histopaque density gradient centrifugation and then cryopreserved in liquid nitrogen vapor phase. Analytical flow cytometry was used to check the purity and quantity of every magnetically sorted T cell population. Genomic DNA was isolated from every sorted fraction and measured by UV absorbance on a Nanodrop 2000c. This TCR derives from a man aged 25-45 years in good health. Sequencing used memory CD4+ T cells sorted from blood. Taken with the paper, the label for cell subset or site translates to: CD45RA-negative fraction.

The base sequence is TGTGCCAGCAGTGGATCCAGCCCCAATCAGCCCCAGCATTTT. It is translated as CASSGSSPNQPQHF. Recombination linked TRBV2 to TRBJ1-5; too little of a D gene remains to name it. CDR1 and CDR2, per the germline V gene, are SNHLY and FYNNEI. V is cut by 4 bases and J by 3 bases, and the space between the germline ends is 10 bases. The CDR3 has 14 amino acids, counting the end cysteine and phenylalanine. Solely the CDR3 DNA is kept, with 42 bases framed from the first base.